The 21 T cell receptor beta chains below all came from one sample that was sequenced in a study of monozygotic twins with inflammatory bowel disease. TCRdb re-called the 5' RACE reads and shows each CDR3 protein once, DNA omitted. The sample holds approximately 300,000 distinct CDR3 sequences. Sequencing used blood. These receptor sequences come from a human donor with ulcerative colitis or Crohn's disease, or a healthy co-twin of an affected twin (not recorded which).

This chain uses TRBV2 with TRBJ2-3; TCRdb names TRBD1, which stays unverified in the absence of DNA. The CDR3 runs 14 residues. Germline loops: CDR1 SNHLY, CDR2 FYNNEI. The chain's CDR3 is CASSRTGGTDTQYF.

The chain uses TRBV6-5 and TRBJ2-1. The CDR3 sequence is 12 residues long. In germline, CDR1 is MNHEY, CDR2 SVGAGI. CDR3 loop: CASSQTRNEQFF.

The CDR3 sequence is CAWSASGQGIGETQYF. The V and J genes are TRBV30 and TRBJ2-5; as DNA is missing, the TRBD1 call by TCRdb cannot be tested. Germline V lookup: CDR1 GTSNPN, CDR2 SVGIG (reference sequence). The CDR3 has 16 amino acids.

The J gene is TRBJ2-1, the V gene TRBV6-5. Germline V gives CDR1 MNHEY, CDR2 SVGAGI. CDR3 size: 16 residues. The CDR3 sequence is CASSYSEGSSYNEQFF.

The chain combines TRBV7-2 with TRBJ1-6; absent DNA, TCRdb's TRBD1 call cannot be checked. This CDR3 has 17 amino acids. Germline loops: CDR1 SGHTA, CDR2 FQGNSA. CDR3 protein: CASSLVLHRGGSSPLHF. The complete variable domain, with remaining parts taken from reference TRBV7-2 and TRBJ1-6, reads GAGVSQSPSNKVTEKGKDVELRCDPISGHTALYWYRQSLGQGLEFLIYFQGNSAPDKSGLPSDRFSAERTGGSVSTLTIQRTQQEDSAVYLCASSLVLHRGGSSPLHFGNGTRLTVT.

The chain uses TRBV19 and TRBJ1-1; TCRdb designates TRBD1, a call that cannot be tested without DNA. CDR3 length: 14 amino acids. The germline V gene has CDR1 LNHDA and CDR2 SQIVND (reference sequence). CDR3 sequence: CASNIGTVNTEAFF.

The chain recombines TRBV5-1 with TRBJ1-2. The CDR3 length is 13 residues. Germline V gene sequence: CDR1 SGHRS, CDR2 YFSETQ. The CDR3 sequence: CASSLEVETGYTF.

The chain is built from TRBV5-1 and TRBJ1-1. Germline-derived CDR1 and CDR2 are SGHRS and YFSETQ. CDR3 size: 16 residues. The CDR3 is CASSWGQGSLMTEAFF.

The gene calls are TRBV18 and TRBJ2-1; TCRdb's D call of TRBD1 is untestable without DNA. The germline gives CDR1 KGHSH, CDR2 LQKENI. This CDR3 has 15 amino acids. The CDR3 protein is CASSPLQGAGNEQFF.

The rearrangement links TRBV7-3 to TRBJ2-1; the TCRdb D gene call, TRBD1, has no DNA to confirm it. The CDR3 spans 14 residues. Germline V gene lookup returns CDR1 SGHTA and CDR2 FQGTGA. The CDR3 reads CASSPGHKQDEQFF.

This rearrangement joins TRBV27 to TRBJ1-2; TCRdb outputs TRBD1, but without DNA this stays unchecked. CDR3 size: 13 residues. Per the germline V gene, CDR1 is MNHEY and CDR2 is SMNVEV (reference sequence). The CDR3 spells CASSSWDNYGYTF.

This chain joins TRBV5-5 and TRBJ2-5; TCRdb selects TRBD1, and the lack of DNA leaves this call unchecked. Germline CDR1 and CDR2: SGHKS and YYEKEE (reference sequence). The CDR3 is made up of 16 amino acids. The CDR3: CASSSKHRDGQETQYF.

CDR3 loop: CASSPRGVAGRNEQFF. The chain couples TRBV12-3 or TRBV12-4 to TRBJ2-1; the TCRdb D gene call, TRBD2, has no DNA to confirm it. The CDR3 length is 16 residues.

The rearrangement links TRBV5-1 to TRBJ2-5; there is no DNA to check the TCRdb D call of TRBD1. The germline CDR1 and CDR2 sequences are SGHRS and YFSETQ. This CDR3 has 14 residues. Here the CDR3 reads CASSLRDTVETQYF.

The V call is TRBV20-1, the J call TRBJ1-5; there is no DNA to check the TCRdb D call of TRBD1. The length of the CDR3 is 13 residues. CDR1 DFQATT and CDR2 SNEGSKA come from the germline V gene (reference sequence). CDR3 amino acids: CSARGTANQPQHF.

The CDR3 loop is CASSLHMGGGLETQYF. V is TRBV11-2 and J is TRBJ2-5; checking the TCRdb D call of TRBD2 is not possible without DNA. CDR1 and CDR2 (germline): SGHAT, FQNNGV. The CDR3 extends over 16 amino acids.

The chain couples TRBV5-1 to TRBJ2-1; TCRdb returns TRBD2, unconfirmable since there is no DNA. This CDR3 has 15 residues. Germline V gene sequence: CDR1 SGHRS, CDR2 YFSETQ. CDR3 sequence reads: CASSWTSGINNEQFF.

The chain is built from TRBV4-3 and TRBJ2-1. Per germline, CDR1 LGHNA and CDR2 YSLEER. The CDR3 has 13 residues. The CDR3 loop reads CASSQDGVYEQFF.

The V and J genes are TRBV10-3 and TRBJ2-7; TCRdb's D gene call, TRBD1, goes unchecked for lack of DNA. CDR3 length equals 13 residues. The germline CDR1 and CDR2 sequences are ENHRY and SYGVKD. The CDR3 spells CAIRQALPYEQYF.

The chain's CDR3 is CASSTQGFNEKLFF. The chain has TRBV7-2 and TRBJ1-4; the D gene TCRdb calls, TRBD1, cannot be checked with no DNA. The germline CDR1 and CDR2 sequences are SGHTA and FQGNSA. This CDR3 has 14 residues.

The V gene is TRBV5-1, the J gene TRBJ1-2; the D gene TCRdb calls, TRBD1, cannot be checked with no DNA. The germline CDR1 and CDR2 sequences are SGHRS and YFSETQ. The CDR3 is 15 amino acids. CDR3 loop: CASSLNGQELYGYTF.